The 11 T cell receptor beta chains below come from one sample, sequenced in a study of blood T cell repertoires in COVID-19. Here immunoSEQ multiplex PCR was the method, and the copy in TCRdb shows in-frame clones only, minus some. The table lists 180,000 or so clones, about 88% of them singletons. The specimen sequenced was peripheral blood. Receptor source: a man in his late teens or twenties with acute or convalescent COVID-19.

The chain couples TRBV5-1 to TRBJ2-1; D might be TRBD1 (6 bases). Germline CDR1 reads SGHRS; CDR2 reads YFSETQ. V was cut by 4 bases and J by 8 bases, with 13 bases left in between. This CDR3 is 13 amino acids long. DNA of the CDR3: TGCGCCAGCAGCCCGTACAGGGACCATGAGCAGTTCTTC. This gives the protein CASSPYRDHEQFF.

The chain links TRBV28 to TRBJ1-6; D not resolved. V lost 3 bases to trimming and J lost 0 bases, with 9 bases between them. The CDR3 sequence is 16 residues long. Germline CDR1 reads MDHEN; CDR2 reads SYDVKM. CDR3 amino acids: CASSFSGDSYNSPLHF. The CDR3 region has the DNA TGTGCCAGCAGTTTTAGTGGAGACTCCTATAATTCACCCCTCCACTTT.

The rearrangement uses TRBV29-1 and TRBJ2-1; 9 bases line up with TRBD1. Looked up from germline, CDR1 is SQVTM and CDR2 is ANQGSEA. With 7 bases clipped from V and 7 bases from J, the junction kept 8 bases outside the gene matches. The CDR3 runs to 13 residues. The CDR3 region has the DNA TGCAGCGCTGGGAGACAGGGGGGGAATGAGCAGTTCTTC. This encodes CSAGRQGGNEQFF.

This clone appeared once. V and J are TRBV3-1 (or the pseudogene TRBV3-2) and TRBJ2-7; D unclear. V was pared by 5 bases and J by 4 bases, with 9 bases between. CDR3 length equals 12 residues. Germline CDR1 is LGHDT and CDR2 is YNNKEL (reference sequence). The CDR3 DNA reads TGTGCCAGCAGCATCGGTGGTTACGAGCAGTACGTC. This codes for CASSIGGYEQYV.

This clone has more than one count but fewer than ten. This rearrangement joins TRBV5-1 to TRBJ1-5; 8 nucleotides agree with TRBD1. Germline CDR1 reads SGHRS; CDR2 reads YFSETQ. This CDR3 has 14 amino acids. V gave up 4 bases and J gave up 5 bases; unmatched junction bases: 5. The CDR3 region has the DNA TGCGCCAGCAGCCCGGGACAGGAACATCAGCCCCAGCATTTT. Translating it yields CASSPGQEHQPQHF.

V gene TRBV11-2 combines with J gene TRBJ2-5; maybe TRBD2 (7 bases). In germline, CDR1 is SGHAT, CDR2 FQNNGV. Trimming took off 2 bases at V and 1 base at J, with 11 bases between the two ends. This CDR3 has 15 amino acids. The CDR3: CASSLRGGFQETQYF. The CDR3 DNA follows: TGTGCCAGCAGCTTAAGGGGGGGCTTCCAAGAGACCCAGTACTTC.

The rearrangement uses TRBV5-1 and TRBJ1-5; D unclear. This CDR3 has 15 amino acids. Germline-derived CDR1 and CDR2 are SGHRS and YFSETQ. The V and J ends lost 0 bases and 0 bases respectively, with 7 bases between them. As DNA, the CDR3 is TGCGCCAGCAGCTTGGACGGAGATAGCAATCAGCCCCAGCATTTT. Amino acid sequence: CASSLDGDSNQPQHF.

This chain uses TRBV6-5 with TRBJ2-1, with TRBD1 matching 7 bases. This CDR3 spans 16 amino acids. V shed 0 bases and J 7 bases; nucleotides not matched to a gene: 9. Germline V gene lookup returns CDR1 MNHEY and CDR2 SVGAGI. CDR3 nucleotide sequence: TGTGCCAGCAGTTACTCAGAGGGCAGGGGGAAGAATGAGCAGTTCTTC. It yields the protein CASSYSEGRGKNEQFF.

The rearrangement uses TRBV4-1 and TRBJ2-7; 7 bases align to TRBD1. Germline trimming cut 4 bases from V and 3 bases from J; bases unmatched to any gene: 12. In germline, CDR1 is MGHRA, CDR2 YSYEKL. This CDR3 has 16 residues. Here the CDR3 DNA reads TGCGCCAGCAGCCCCACCCCGGACAGGAGACTCTACGAGCAGTACGTC. It translates to CASSPTPDRRLYEQYV.

The chain joins TRBV10-2 to TRBJ1-1, with TRBD1 matching over 9 bases. Germline trimming cut 4 bases from V and 4 bases from J; bases unmatched to any gene: 1. CDR3 size: 13 residues. Germline CDR1 reads WSHSY; CDR2 reads SAAADI. This CDR3 is CASSVTGGTEAFF. The CDR3, as DNA: TGCGCCAGCAGTGTGACAGGGGGCACTGAAGCTTTCTTT.

The CDR3 nucleotides read TGTGCCAGCAGTTTAAGGGGCAGGGTTGAAGCTTTCTTT. Its translation is CASSLRGRVEAFF. This chain connects TRBV27 to TRBJ1-1; maybe TRBD1 (5 bases). Trimming cost V 2 bases and J 7 bases, with 11 bases left between them. CDR1 and CDR2 from the germline V gene are MNHEY and SMNVEV (reference sequence). The CDR3 has 13 residues.